The clone carrying this TCR beta chain was found many times. The antigen is unknown. One entry per CDR3 protein, called by TCRdb with MiXCR from the reads. In the table there are 100,000 to 150,000 distinct CDR3 sequences, about 32% of which are singletons. V was clipped by 4 bases and J by 7 bases, with 17 bases between them. Per germline, CDR1 SGHTA and CDR2 FQGNSA. CDR3 size: 15 residues. This sample was included in a study of T cell repertoires in cytomegalovirus infection. Overall study context: Public signatures in TCR beta pointed to CMV infection and matching HLA type. General observations from the study: Public TCR beta family frequency separated CMV-and-HLA carriers, including in an independent cohort.

The sequencing here drew on CD8+ T cells from cultured PBMCs, taken from culture after CMV antigen stimulation. The TCR originated in a human donor in good health (CMV status not recorded). Some clones in this sample may be carry-over from other donors' samples. The chain has TRBV7-2 and TRBJ2-1; D possibly corresponds to TRBD2 (7 bases). Written as DNA, the CDR3 is TGTGCCAGCAGCTCCCCTGCGGGGGCCGGTAATGAGCAGTTCTTC. Encoded protein: CASSSPAGAGNEQFF.